This TCR beta chain was documented in a study of CD8 T cells in Susac syndrome. The overall study: There were Susac syndrome patients who were therapy-naive at blood draw, others on corticosteroids, and others on intravenous immunoglobulin alone.

Reverse transcription of roughly 0.45 to 1 ug RNA used random hexamers. Each CDR3 protein is one row after TCRdb ran MiXCR on the immunoSEQ multiplex PCR reads. The repertoire holds about 90,000 distinct CDR3 sequences, with approximately 96% as singletons. The CDR3 runs 17 residues. Trimming cost V 0 bases and J 5 bases; bases outside gene matches: 11. Looked up from germline, CDR1 is SQVTM and CDR2 is ANQGSEA. The study sequenced TCR beta in blood CD8+ and CD4+ T cells. This clonotype occurred once. This chain uses TRBV29-1 with TRBJ2-5; TRBD2 agrees at 11 bases. The receptor's source is a human donor with Susac syndrome. Sequences were obtained from CD8+ T cells from PBMCs. The chain's CDR3 is CSVEDGIAGGLGETQYF. The CDR3 DNA sequence: TGCAGCGTTGAAGACGGAATAGCGGGGGGGCTTGGGGAGACCCAGTACTTC.